This T cell receptor (beta chain) was identified during a study of cytomegalovirus exposure and HLA in healthy donors (dated 2017 in TCRdb). Study-level background: In an earlier analysis of several hundred of the donors, about 260 Gb of sequence data and 100 million or so unique TCR beta sequences from about 180 million T cells were reported. An early release covering approximately 600 HLA-typed donors comprised roughly 300 gigabases of sequencing data and around 85 million unique TCR sequences. Of the roughly 390 genotyped donors, less than 85% were placed in the genetic ancestry cluster associated with self-reported Caucasian donors. The study aimed to test whether signatures of past pathogen exposure could be identified by cataloging public T cell receptors. Using immunosequencing, the study profiled T cell repertoires from fewer than 850 subjects and related those repertoires to cytomegalovirus serostatus. In addition to the first cohort of roughly 700 subjects, a separate validation cohort of 130 or so different subjects was used. To predict cytomegalovirus infection status, the study brought together high-throughput TCR immunosequencing, statistical association of individual TCRs with disease status, and machine learning. A later analysis re-analyzed previously published TCR beta repertoires from roughly 690 donors and added high-resolution HLA genotyping to study TCR occurrence patterns. Rather than using new phenotypic data, the later analysis identified candidate immune exposures from TCR beta sequences and from how often those sequences occurred across donors. In an earlier analysis of 500 to 650 of the donors, high-throughput TCR beta sequencing was used to judge whether each TCR beta V gene segment behaved as functional or pseudogenic. Donor age, sex, ethnicity and CMV serostatus were compiled alongside the repertoire data. Genome-wide SNP genotypes for about 65% of the 666 donors were used in a later genetic analysis, which treated that subset as a discovery cohort. All discovery cohort repertoires had been generated using a single sequencing platform. HLA typing covered class I and class II loci at four-digit resolution. Typing coverage differed by locus: A, B, C, DRB1 and DQB1 were typed in about 620-640 donors, DQA1 in 500 to 550, DPA1 in around 610, and DPB1 in 400 to 490. Roughly five DR-DQ haplotypes were treated as single units for association and clustering because of strong linkage in the cohort. Across 300 to 400 genotyped donors of the cohort, an average of approximately 240,000 unique TCR beta nucleotide sequences per donor were sequenced, and roughly 17% of those sequences were non-productive.

In the case of this clone: Its antigen remains undetermined. Base-call qualities are not available, and no considerably larger clone is one nucleotide away.

After removal of 7 bases from V and 8 bases from J, the junction retains 8 bases not matched to a gene. The germline V gene (reference sequence) supplies CDR1 LNHDA and CDR2 SQIVND. From cysteine to phenylalanine, the CDR3 is 14 amino acids long. Only the CDR3 part of the read is kept: 42 bases, read in frame from the first base. The cohort comprised some 730 healthy bone marrow donors. All cohort members were sampled while nominally healthy, although unrecorded immune exposures were likely present. The donor was CMV seropositive and belonged to the group of about 290 seropositive cohort members. A peripheral blood sample was provided by each donor, and peripheral blood mononuclear cells were used for TCR beta sequencing. Genomic DNA extraction from the blood cell samples was performed with the Qiagen DNeasy Blood Extraction Kit. The library was made by the immunoSEQ multiplex PCR assay. For the multiplex PCR, a mixture combining 60 forward primers for TCR Vbeta segments and 13 reverse primers for TCR Jbeta segments was used. The CDR3 region of rearranged TCR beta genes was amplified from genomic DNA by a multiplex PCR assay. The Illumina HiSeq System was used to sequence the amplified TCR beta libraries as 87-base-pair reads. As for the original processing: Across the 500 to 850 repertoires, a later analysis counted 78 million or so unique TCR beta chains, 8.5 million to 12 million of which were shared by at least two donors. Raw reads were error-corrected and collapsed into unique sequences with a nearest-neighbor algorithm that merged closely related sequences to remove PCR and sequencing errors. CDR3 sequences were aligned to IMGT reference sequences to assign V, D and J gene segments. For a sequence to be retained, a match of at least six nucleotides was required to both a V gene segment and a J gene segment. Rearrangements were classified as productive when the CDR3 lacked stop codons and remained in frame with V and J, and all other rearrangements were classified as non-productive. CDR3 was defined according to IMGT convention as the region running from the second conserved V-encoded cysteine to the conserved J-encoded phenylalanine. Sequences without an unambiguous match to a single V gene segment were excluded from the earlier analysis of over 500 of the donors. In an earlier analysis of 450 to 700 of the donors, V segments were called functional above 56.7% productive rearrangements and were called segregating when the between-donor standard deviation exceeded 5%. To diagnose cytomegalovirus status from the catalog of TCR beta chain sequences, a statistical classification framework was built. In a later analysis, TCR nucleotide sequences were compared against IMGT/GENE-DB human TR gene sequences so that V and J genes could be assigned. The TCRdist pipeline was used in a later analysis to assign CDR3 sequences and most-parsimonious VDJ recombination scenarios. In a later analysis, each TCR beta chain was defined by its CDR3 amino acid sequence together with its V-gene family, and reads without a unique V-gene family were excluded. A later analysis removed 592 highly shared, low-generation-probability nucleotide sequences to deal with suspected cross-contamination and a sequencing artifact. In a later analysis, a clonal expansion index was calculated for each public chain from normalized within-repertoire ranks of inferred template counts. Generation probabilities in a later analysis came from a VDJ recombination model fitted to out-of-frame rearrangements, and those results were checked against IGoR. In a later analysis, hypergeometric tests were used to score TCR-TCR, TCR-HLA and TCR-CMV co-occurrence, with a repertoire-size bias correction applied to TCR pairs. A later analysis estimated false discovery rates by permuting HLA or CMV assignments 20 times. In a later analysis, co-occurring TCRs were grouped with DBSCAN, and TCRdist sequence similarity was added when clustering was performed within HLA-allele-positive subsets. For co-occurrence clustering, repertoires with fewer than 30,000 or more than 120,000 public chains were excluded, along with 5 or 6 repertoires with anomalous nucleotide sharing. Drawn from immuneACCESS, this table holds only the in-frame rearrangements with V and J called that TCRdb kept. Clones are partly lost; checked studies trace under half to an unresolved V gene and leave the rest unexplained. The V and J calls and clone size come from that table; D and trimming were worked out from the DNA. This sample gives around 300,000 clones in total; about four fifths of them show up just once. Of the sample, about 2% falls within the top ten clones.

Paper-wide results and their limitations: Because counts were too low, more than 15 rarely observed V segments, including chromosome 9 orphons, were excluded from the earlier analysis of 500 to 700 of the donors. In this cohort, only TCR beta chains were sequenced, and detectable features were limited by the absence of alpha or paired-chain data. An association between a missense DCLRE1C variant and V-gene and J-gene trimming of TCR beta chains was found in a later genetic analysis and replicated in an independent cohort. A few of the identified cytomegalovirus-associated TCR beta chains were confirmed in vitro to be specific for cytomegalovirus antigens. The sequencing pipeline was judged likely to have produced a cluster of highly shared sequence variants as a technical artifact. Linkage disequilibrium might explain the correlated functional status among segregating V segments, but an unknown experimental factor could not be excluded. A further reported finding was that TCR beta sequences accurately predicted the HLA-A and HLA-B alleles for most subjects in the first cohort. In an earlier analysis of approximately 600 of the donors, most TCR beta V segments were observed in productive rearrangements about 90% or about 30% of the time, broadly matching IMGT annotations. According to a later genetic analysis, donors in an Asian-associated ancestry cluster had fewer N-insertions in productive TCRs than the approximately 670-donor mean. Because some donors lacked HLA typing at each locus, the association tests relied only on the typed subset. Compared with equally common non-associated chains, HLA-associated TCR beta chains in a later analysis were more clonally expanded and had lower generation probabilities. In a later analysis, several top co-occurrence clusters were reported to appear linked to parvovirus B19, influenza, CMV and Epstein-Barr virus. The study listed 150 to 200 TCR beta chains as associated with cytomegalovirus. Most TCR sequences were seen in very few donors, while some public TCRs were found in many individuals. The classifier was reported to diagnose cytomegalovirus status with high specificity and sensitivity in both the original cohort and the validation cohort. The only immune exposure information available for the cohort was CMV serostatus. Specific HLA alleles were associated with 15,000 to 20,000 TCR beta sequences at a false discovery rate of 0.05 in a later analysis. In a later analysis, TCR association rates were found to vary across HLA loci, with the most associated TCRs seen for DRB1 alleles and the fewest for HLA-C alleles. Most CMV-associated TCR beta chains appeared to be HLA-restricted in a later analysis, and the HLA associations seemed to be driven largely by CMV exposure. It was suggested by the authors that the approach could potentially be generalized to other disease states and immunological phenotypes. Presence/absence analyses assumed roughly uniform sequencing depth across donors, an assumption that may not hold. Strong co-occurrence of HLA alleles, especially DR and DQ, made assigning TCR associations to individual alleles difficult. Some IMGT-functional V segments, including TRBV6-2 and TRBV6-3, could not be distinguished by the 87-base-pair reads and were therefore excluded.

The origin of this receptor is a middle-aged woman in good health and CMV-seropositive. What was sequenced was PBMCs. Here the chain combines TRBV19 and TRBJ1-6, and 7 bases in between align with TRBD1. The DNA sequence follows: TGTGCCAGTACCCCGGGGGACAGAGATTCACCCCTCCACTTT. It specifies CASTPGDRDSPLHF.